Included here is one TCR beta chain sequence, with context. The clone's antigen remains unknown. No base-level quality is on record; no much larger clone is a single base apart. The sample is drawn from a study of blood T cell repertoires in COVID-19 (dated by TCRdb to 2019 to 2021). In the study overall: Samples covering the acute and convalescent phases of COVID-19 were provided by collaborators in the United States, Italy and Spain. The material from the prospective study consisted of cDNA or gDNA derived from T cells, B-cell-depleted T cells, or PBMCs. Deeply sampled blood TCRbeta repertoires from subjects exposed to, actively infected with, or recovered from COVID-19 were included in the dataset. A freely available public database, intended as a resource for researchers studying the immune response to SARS-CoV-2, is where the repertoires were released. The samples were drawn from two sources: the first 160 participants of the ongoing ImmuneRACE study, and 1,000 to 1,500 subjects contributed by 6 global collaborators. The sample metadata nearly always contained a de-identified subject ID, COVID-19 status, age in years and sex. HLA class I and class II types, where available, came from metadata supplied by the sample provider rather than from assay-based typing.

Collaborating institutions collected whole blood in K2EDTA tubes following their own protocols. For TCRbeta analysis, collaborator samples were shipped as frozen whole blood, as isolated PBMCs, or as DNA extracted from either sample type. The trim is 4 bases for V and 8 bases for J, with a gap of 24 bases between the germline ends. From the germline V gene (reference sequence), CDR1 is SGHKS and CDR2 is YYEKEE. The CDR3 runs 16 amino acids, cysteine and phenylalanine included. Only CDR3 DNA is held: 48 bases, read in frame from base 1. The immunoSEQ Assay, a bias-controlled multiplex PCR, was used to amplify TCRbeta CDR3 regions from genomic DNA. The paper's data handling went like this. Within the assay, amplification of reference gene primers was used to estimate how many nucleated cells each sample contained. Sequence reads were collapsed and filtered to measure the absolute abundance of every unique TCRbeta CDR3 rearrangement. For each sample, productive Simpson clonality was calculated as the square root of Simpson's diversity index across productive rearrangements. TCRdb took over this immuneACCESS table, retaining in-frame rearrangements with V and J assigned. Such tables are incomplete; in checked studies, under half of the missing clones stem from an unresolved V gene, and the remainder is unexplained. The V and J calls and clone size were taken over from that table, and D and trimming were inferred from the DNA. This sample has about 120,000 clones in its table, and 80% of those were observed once. Together, the top ten hold around 25% of the sample.

Findings and caveats that apply to the study as a whole: Clinical and demographic metadata were provided uncurated, with the amount varying by source and participant.

This receptor was taken from a human donor in a cohort sampled during active COVID-19. The sample taken for sequencing was peripheral blood. The chain employs TRBV5-5 and TRBJ1-2, with no reliable assignment of the D segment. The CDR3 has the sequence CASSADRYKRRLGYTF. The nucleotide sequence reads TGTGCCAGCAGCGCCGATAGATACAAACGGAGGTTGGGCTACACCTTC.